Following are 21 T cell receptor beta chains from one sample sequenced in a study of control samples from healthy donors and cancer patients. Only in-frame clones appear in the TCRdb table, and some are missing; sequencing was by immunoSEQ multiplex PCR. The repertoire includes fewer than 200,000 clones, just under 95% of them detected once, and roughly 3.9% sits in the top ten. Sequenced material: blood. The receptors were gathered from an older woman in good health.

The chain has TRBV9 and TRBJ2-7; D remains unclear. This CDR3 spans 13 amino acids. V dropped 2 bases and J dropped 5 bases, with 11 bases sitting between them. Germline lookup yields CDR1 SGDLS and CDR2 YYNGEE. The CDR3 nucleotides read TGTGCCAGCAGCGTTCGGCCAGTTGACGAGCAGTACTTC. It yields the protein CASSVRPVDEQYF.

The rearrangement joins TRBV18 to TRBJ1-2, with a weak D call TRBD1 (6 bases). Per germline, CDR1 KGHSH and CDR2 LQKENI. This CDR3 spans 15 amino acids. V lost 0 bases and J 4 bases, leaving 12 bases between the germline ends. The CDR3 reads CASSPPGALIYGYTF. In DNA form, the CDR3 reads TGTGCCAGCTCACCACCGGGGGCCCTTATCTATGGCTACACCTTC.

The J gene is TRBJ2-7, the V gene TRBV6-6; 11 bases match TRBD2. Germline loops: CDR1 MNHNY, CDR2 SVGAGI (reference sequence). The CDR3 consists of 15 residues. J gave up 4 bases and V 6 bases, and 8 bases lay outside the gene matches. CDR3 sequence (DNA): TGTGCCAGCAGGGCCGGGACTAGCGGATCATACGAGCAGTACTTC. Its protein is CASRAGTSGSYEQYF.

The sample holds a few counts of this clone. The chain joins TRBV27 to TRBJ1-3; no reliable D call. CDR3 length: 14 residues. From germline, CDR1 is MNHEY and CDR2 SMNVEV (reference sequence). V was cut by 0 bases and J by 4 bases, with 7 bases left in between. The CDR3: CASSLSGNGNTIYF. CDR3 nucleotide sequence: TGTGCCAGCAGTTTATCAGGGAACGGAAACACCATATATTTT.

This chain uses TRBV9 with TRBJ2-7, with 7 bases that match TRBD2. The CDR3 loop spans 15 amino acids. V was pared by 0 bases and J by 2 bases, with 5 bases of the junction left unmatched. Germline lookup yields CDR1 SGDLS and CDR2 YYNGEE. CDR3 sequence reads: CASSVGASGTYEQYF. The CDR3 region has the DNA TGTGCCAGCAGCGTAGGGGCTAGCGGCACCTACGAGCAGTACTTC.

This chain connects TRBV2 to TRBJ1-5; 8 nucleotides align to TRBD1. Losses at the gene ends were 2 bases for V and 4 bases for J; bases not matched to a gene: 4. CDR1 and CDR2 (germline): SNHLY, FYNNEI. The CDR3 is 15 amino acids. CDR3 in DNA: TGTGCCAGCAGTGAAAGTCGGGACAGGAATCAGCCCCAGCATTTT. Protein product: CASSESRDRNQPQHF.

CDR3 in amino acids: CASVKQGDTGELFF. CDR3 bases: TGTGCCAGCGTGAAACAGGGGGACACCGGGGAGCTGTTTTTT. The chain uses TRBV2 and TRBJ2-2; TRBD1 matches 8 bases. Germline V gives CDR1 SNHLY, CDR2 FYNNEI. The CDR3 is 14 amino acids. The ends lost 8 bases at V and 3 bases at J; junction bases unmatched: 5.

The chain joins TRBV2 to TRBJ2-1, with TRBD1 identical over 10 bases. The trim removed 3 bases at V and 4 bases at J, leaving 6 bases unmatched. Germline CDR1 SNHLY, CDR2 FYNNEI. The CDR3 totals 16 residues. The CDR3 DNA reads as TGTGCCAGCAGTGACCAGGACAGGGGGGGATACAATGAGCAGTTCTTC. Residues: CASSDQDRGGYNEQFF.

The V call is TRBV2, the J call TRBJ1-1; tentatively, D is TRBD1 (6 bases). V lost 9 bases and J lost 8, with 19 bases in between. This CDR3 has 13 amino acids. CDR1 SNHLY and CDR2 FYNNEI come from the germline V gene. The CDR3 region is CAREAGAGTEAFF. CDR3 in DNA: TGTGCCAGAGAGGCGGGAGCGGGGACAGAAGCTTTCTTT.

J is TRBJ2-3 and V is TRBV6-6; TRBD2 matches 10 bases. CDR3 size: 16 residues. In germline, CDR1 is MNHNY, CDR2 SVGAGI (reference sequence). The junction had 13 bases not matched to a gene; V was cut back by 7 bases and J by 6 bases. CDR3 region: CASTTLAGTLSDTQYF. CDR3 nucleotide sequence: TGTGCCAGCACCACACTAGCGGGGACTCTAAGTGATACGCAGTATTTT.

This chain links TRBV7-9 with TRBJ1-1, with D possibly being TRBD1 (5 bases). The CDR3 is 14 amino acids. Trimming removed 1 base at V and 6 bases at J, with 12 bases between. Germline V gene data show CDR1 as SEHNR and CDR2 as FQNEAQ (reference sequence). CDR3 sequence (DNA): TGTGCCAGCAGCTTAGATAGGGACGTGGCTGAAGCTTTCTTT. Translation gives CASSLDRDVAEAFF.

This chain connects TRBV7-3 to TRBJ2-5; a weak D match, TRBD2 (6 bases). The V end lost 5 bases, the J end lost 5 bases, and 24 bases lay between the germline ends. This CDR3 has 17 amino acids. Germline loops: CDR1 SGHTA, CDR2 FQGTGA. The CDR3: CASSLLGGVLGRETQYF. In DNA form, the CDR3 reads TGTGCCAGCAGCCTCCTGGGGGGAGTGTTAGGCAGGGAGACCCAGTACTTC. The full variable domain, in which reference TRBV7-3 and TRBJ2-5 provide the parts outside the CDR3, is GAGVSQTPSNKVTEKGKYVELRCDPISGHTALYWYRQSLGQGPEFLIYFQGTGAADDSGLPNDRFFAVRPEGSVSTLKIQRTERGDSAVYLCASSLLGGVLGRETQYFGPGTRLLVL.

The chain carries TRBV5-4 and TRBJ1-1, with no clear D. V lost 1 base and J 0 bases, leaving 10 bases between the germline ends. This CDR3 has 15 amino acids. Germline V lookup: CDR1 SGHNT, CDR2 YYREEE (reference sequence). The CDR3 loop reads CASSLIQAMNTEAFF. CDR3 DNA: TGTGCCAGCAGCTTGATTCAGGCCATGAACACTGAAGCTTTCTTT.

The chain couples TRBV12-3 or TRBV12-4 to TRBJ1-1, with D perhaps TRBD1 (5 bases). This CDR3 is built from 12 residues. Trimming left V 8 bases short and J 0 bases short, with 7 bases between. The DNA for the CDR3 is TGTGCCAGCGGACAAATGAACACTGAAGCTTTCTTT. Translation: CASGQMNTEAFF.

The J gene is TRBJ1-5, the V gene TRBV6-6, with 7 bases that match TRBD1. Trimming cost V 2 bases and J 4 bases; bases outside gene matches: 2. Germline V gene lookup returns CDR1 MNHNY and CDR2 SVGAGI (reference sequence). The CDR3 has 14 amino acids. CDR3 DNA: TGTGCCAGCAGTTACGGGACAGCAAATCAGCCCCAGCATTTT. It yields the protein CASSYGTANQPQHF.

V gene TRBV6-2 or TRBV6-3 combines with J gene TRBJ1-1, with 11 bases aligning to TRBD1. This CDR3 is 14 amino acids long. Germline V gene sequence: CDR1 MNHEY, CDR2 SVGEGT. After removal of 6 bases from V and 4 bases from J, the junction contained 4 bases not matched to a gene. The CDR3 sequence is CASSGQGAITEAFF. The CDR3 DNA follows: TGTGCCAGCAGCGGACAGGGGGCGATCACTGAAGCTTTCTTT.

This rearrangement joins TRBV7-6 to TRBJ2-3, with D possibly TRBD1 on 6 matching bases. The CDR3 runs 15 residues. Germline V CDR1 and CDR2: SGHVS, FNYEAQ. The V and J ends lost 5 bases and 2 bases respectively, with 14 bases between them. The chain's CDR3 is CASSHNTGSTDTQYF. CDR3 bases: TGTGCCAGCAGCCATAACACAGGGTCCACAGATACGCAGTATTTT.

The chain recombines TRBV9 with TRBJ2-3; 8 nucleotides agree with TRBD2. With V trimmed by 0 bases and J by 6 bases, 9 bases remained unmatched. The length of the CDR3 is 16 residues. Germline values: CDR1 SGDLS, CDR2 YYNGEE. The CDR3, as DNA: TGTGCCAGCAGCGTAGATGTAGCGGGGAATCCCGATACGCAGTATTTT. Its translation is CASSVDVAGNPDTQYF. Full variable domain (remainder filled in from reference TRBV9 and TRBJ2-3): DSGVTQTPKHLITATGQRVTLRCSPRSGDLSVYWYQQSLDQGLQFLIQYYNGEERAKGNILERFSAQQFPDLHSELNLSSLELGDSALYFCASSVDVAGNPDTQYFGPGTRLTVL.

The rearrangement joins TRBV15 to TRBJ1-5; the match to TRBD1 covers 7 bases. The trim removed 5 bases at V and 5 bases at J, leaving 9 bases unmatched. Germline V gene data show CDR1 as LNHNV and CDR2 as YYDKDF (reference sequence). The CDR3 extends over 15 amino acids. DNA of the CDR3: TGTGCCACCAGCCTCAACTCAGGGGGGGATCAGCCCCAGCATTTT. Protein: CATSLNSGGDQPQHF.

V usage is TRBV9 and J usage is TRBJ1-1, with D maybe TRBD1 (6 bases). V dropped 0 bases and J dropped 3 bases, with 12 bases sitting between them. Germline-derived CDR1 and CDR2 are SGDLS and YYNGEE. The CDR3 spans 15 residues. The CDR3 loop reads CASSVESEGDTEAFF. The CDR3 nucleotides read TGTGCCAGCAGCGTAGAGTCGGAGGGGGACACTGAAGCTTTCTTT.

The CDR3 DNA follows: TGTGCCAGCAGTTCCCCAGGACGTGGACAAGAGACCCAGTACTTC. Protein sequence: CASSSPGRGQETQYF. This chain links TRBV6-2 or TRBV6-3 with TRBJ2-5; D is uncertain. V lost 4 bases and J lost 2, with 14 bases in between. Germline V gene lookup returns CDR1 MNHEY and CDR2 SVGEGT. The CDR3 loop spans 15 amino acids.